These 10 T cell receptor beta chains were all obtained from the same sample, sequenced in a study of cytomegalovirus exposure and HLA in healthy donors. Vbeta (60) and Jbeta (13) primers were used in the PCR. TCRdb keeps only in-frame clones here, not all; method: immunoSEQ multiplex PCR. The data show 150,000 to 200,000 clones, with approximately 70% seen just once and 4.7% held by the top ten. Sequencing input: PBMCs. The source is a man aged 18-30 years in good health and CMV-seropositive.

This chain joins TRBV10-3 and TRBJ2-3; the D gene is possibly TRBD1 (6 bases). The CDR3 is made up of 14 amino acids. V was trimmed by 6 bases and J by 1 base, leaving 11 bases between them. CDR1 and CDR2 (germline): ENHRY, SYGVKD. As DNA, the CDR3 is TGTGCCATCAGCTCCTGGACAGGCACAGATACGCAGTATTTT. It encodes CAISSWTGTDTQYF.

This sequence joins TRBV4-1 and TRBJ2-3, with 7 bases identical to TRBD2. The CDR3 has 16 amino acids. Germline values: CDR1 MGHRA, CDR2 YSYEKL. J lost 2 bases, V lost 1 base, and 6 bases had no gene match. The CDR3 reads CASSQGPTSATDTQYF. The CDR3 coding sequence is TGCGCCAGCAGCCAAGGGCCCACTAGCGCCACAGATACGCAGTATTTT.

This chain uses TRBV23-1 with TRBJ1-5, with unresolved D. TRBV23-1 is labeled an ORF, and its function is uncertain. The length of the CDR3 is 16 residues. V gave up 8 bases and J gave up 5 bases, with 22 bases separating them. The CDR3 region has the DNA TGCGCCAGCGTCAGTAGGCAGGATTGGAATGATCAGCCCCAGCATTTT. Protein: CASVSRQDWNDQPQHF.

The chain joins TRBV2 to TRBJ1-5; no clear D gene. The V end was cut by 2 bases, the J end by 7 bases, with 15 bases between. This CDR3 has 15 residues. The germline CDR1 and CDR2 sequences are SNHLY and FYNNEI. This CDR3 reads CASSENGGEGQPQHF. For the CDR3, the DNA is TGTGCCAGCAGTGAAAATGGCGGGGAGGGCCAGCCCCAGCATTTT.

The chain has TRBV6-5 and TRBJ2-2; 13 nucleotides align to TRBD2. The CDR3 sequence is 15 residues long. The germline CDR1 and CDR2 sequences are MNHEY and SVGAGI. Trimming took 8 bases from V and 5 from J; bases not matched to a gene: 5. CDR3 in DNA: TGTGCCAGCGGCACTAGCGGGAGGGCTACCGGGGAGCTGTTTTTT. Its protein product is CASGTSGRATGELFF.

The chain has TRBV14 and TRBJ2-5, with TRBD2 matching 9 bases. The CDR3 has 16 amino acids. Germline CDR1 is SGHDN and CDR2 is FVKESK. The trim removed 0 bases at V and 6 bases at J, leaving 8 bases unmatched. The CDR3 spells CASSQELAGGRKTQYF. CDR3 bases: TGTGCCAGCAGCCAAGAACTTGCGGGGGGGCGTAAGACCCAGTACTTC.

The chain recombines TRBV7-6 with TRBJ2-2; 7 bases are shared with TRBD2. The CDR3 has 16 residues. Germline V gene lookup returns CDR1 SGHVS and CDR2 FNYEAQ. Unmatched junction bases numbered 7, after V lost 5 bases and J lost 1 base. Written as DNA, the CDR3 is TGTGCCAGCAGCCCCGGACCGGGGGGGAACACCGGGGAGCTGTTTTTT. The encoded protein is CASSPGPGGNTGELFF. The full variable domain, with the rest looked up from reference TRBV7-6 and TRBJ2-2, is GAGVSQSPRYKVTKRGQDVALRCDPISGHVSLYWYRQALGQGPEFLTYFNYEAQQDKSGLPNDRFSAERPEGSISTLTIQRTEQRDSAMYRCASSPGPGGNTGELFFGEGSRLTVL.

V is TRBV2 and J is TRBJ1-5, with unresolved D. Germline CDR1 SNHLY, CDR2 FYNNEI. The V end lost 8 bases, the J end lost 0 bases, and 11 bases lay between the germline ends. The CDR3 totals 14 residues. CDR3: CASGPGLSNQPQHF. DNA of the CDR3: TGTGCCAGCGGACCAGGACTTAGCAATCAGCCCCAGCATTTT.

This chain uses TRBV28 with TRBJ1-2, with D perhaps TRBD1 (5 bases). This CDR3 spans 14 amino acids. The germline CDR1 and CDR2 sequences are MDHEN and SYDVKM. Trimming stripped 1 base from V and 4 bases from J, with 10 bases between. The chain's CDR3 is CASSLSGGSYGYTF. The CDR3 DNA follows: TGTGCCAGCAGTTTATCTGGGGGGTCCTATGGCTACACCTTC.

In nucleotides, the CDR3 is TGCGCCAGCAGTGAGGACATAGATAGCAATCAGCCCCAGCATTTT. It encodes CASSEDIDSNQPQHF. V gene TRBV10-1 combines with J gene TRBJ1-5, with no clear D. V shed 2 bases and J shed 0 bases, with 8 bases lying between them. Germline V gene sequence: CDR1 WNHNN, CDR2 SYGVQD (reference sequence). This CDR3 contains 15 residues.